The entry that follows covers one T cell receptor (beta chain) sequence. The protocol was immunoSEQ multiplex PCR, while the TCRdb copy is restricted to in-frame clones and leaves out a portion. The table shows approximately 90,000 clones, with under 90% occurring only once. The data belong to a study of control samples from healthy donors and cancer patients. V was pared by 0 bases and J by 3 bases, with 4 bases between. This CDR3 is built from 12 residues. Germline V gene data show CDR1 as SGHDT and CDR2 as YYEEEE. The rearrangement joins TRBV5-6 to TRBJ2-7; D remains ambiguous. The sequence was collected from a woman aged 40 to 55 in good health. The sample consisted of blood. The CDR3 protein is CASSLDRYEQYF. The CDR3 bases are TGTGCCAGCAGCTTGGATCGCTACGAGCAGTACTTC.